This T cell receptor beta chain emerged from a study of T cell repertoires in cytomegalovirus infection. Across the study: Based on public TCR beta signatures, there were indications of CMV infection and of a matching HLA type.

In TCRdb, the reads were re-called with MiXCR into one record per CDR3 protein. The sample records almost 500,000 distinct CDR3 sequences, 10% to 12% being singletons. Looked up from germline, CDR1 is MNHEY and CDR2 is SVGEGT. Trimming cost V 7 bases and J 0 bases, with 19 bases left between them. This CDR3 has 16 residues. This TCR was sampled from a human donor in good health (CMV status not recorded). Some clones in this sample may be carry-over from other donors' samples. This chain joins TRBV6-2 or TRBV6-3 and TRBJ2-7, with D perhaps given as TRBD1 or TRBD2 (6 bases each). Sequencing used PBMCs. Written as DNA, the CDR3 is TGTGCCAGCACTCGAAGTGGGGGGCCGAGCTCCTACGAGCAGTACTTC. Translated, it gives CASTRSGGPSSYEQYF.